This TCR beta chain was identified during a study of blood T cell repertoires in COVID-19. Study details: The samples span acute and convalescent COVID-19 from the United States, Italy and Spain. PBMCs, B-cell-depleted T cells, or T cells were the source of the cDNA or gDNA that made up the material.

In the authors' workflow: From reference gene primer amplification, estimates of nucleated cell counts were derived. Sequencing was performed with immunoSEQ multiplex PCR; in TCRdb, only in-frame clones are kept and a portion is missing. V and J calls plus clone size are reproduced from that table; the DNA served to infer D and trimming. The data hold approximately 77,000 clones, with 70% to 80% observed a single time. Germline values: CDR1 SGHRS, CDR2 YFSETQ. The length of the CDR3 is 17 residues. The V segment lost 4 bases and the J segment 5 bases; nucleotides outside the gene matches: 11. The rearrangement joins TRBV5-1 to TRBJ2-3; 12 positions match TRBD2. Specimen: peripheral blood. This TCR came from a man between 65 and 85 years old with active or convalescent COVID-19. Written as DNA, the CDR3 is TGCGCCAGCAGCCCTAGCGGGGGGGCCGTGATGGGAGATACGCAGTATTTT. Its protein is CASSPSGGAVMGDTQYF.